This T cell receptor (beta chain) was identified in a study of cytomegalovirus exposure and HLA in healthy donors. Study-level information: Among the approximately 410 genotyped donors, just over 80% were placed in the Caucasian-associated ancestry cluster.

PCR employed 60 Vbeta and 13 Jbeta primers. TCRdb keeps only in-frame clones here, not all; method: immunoSEQ multiplex PCR. Of some 120,000 clones listed, roughly 77% are singletons. General study results and limits: Among the most significant clusters, several appeared linked to common viral pathogens in a later analysis.

This clone has more than one count but fewer than ten. Its antigen remains unidentified. Specimen: PBMCs. This receptor was taken from a man aged 25 to 40 in good health and CMV-seronegative.

The CDR3 region is CASSPDRARNTIYF. CDR3 sequence (DNA): TGCGCCAGCAGCCCGGACAGGGCGAGAAACACCATATATTTT. This chain joins TRBV5-1 and TRBJ1-3, with TRBD1 matching 8 bases. This CDR3 region has 14 residues. The germline CDR1 and CDR2 sequences are SGHRS and YFSETQ. Trimming cost V 4 bases and J 5 bases; bases outside gene matches: 5.